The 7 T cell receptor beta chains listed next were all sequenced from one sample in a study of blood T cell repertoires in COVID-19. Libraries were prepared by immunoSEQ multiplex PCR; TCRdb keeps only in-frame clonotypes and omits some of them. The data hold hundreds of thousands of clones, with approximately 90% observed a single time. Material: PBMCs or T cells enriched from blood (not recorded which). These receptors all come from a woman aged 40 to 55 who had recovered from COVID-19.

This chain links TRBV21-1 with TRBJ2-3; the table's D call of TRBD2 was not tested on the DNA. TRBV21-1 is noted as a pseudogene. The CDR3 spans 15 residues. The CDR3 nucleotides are TGTGCCAGCAGCGAGGGACTAGTCGGCACAGATACGCAGTATTTT. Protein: CASSEGLVGTDTQYF.

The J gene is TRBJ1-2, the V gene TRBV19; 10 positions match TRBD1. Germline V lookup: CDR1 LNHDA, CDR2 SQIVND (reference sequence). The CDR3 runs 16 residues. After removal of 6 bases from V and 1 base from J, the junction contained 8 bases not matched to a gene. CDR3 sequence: CASRGDRGAGNYGYTF. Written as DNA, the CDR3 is TGTGCCAGTAGGGGGGACAGGGGCGCCGGTAACTATGGCTACACCTTC.

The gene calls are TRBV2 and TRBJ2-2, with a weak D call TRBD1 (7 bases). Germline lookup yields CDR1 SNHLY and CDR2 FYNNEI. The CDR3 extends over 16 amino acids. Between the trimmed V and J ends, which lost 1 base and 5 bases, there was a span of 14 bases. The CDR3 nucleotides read TGTGCCAGCAGTGAAGGGCAGGGGGGCCTTACCGGGGAGCTGTTTTTT. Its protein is CASSEGQGGLTGELFF.

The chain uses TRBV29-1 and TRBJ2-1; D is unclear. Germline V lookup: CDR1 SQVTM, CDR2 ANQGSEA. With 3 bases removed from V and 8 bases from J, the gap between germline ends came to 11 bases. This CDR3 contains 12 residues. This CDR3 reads CSVDAAIDEQFF. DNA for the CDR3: TGCAGCGTTGACGCGGCCATAGATGAGCAGTTCTTC.

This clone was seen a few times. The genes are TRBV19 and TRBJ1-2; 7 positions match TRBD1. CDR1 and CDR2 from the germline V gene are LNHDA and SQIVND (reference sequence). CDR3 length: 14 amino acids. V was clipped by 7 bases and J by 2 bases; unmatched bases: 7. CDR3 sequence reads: CASTVQGRNYGYTF. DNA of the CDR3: TGTGCCAGTACCGTACAGGGGCGGAACTATGGCTACACCTTC.

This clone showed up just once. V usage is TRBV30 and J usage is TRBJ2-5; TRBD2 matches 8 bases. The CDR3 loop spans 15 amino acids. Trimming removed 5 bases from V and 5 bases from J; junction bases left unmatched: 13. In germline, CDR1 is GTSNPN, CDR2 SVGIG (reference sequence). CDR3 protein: CAWARMGLVVETQYF. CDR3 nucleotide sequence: TGTGCCTGGGCCAGAATGGGACTAGTCGTGGAGACCCAGTACTTC.

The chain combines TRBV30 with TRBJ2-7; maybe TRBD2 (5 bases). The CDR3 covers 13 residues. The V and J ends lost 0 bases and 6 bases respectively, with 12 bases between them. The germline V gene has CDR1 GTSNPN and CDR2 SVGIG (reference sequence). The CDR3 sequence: CAWSVSARGEQYF. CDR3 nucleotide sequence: TGTGCCTGGAGTGTGTCCGCTCGGGGCGAGCAGTACTTC.